These T cell receptor beta chains were read from a single sample in a study of shared clonotypes between healthy human individuals. The table came from immunoSEQ multiplex PCR; TCRdb's copy has only in-frame clones and leaves some out. The sample lists 2,500,000 or so clones, under 95% occurring once. Sequences were obtained from naive CD4+ T cells from PBMCs. The receptors derive from a man aged 18-30 years in good health. Some clones in this sample may be carry-over from other donors' samples. The CDR3 runs from the conserved cysteine through the conserved F or W. D genes are given only for firm matches. A clone size is listed for some rows: how often the clone was seen (once, few, many), or a class if it is expanded.

j_gene: TRBJ1-4
abundance: .
v_gene: TRBV5-1
d_gene: .
CDR3aa: CASSLGDIGGEKLFF
CDR3nt: TGCGCCAGCAGCTTGGGAGACATCGGAGGAGAAAAACTGTTTTTT

j_gene: TRBJ1-1
abundance: .
v_gene: TRBV18
d_gene: .
CDR3aa: CASSANLLGGRDEAFF
CDR3nt: TGTGCCAGCTCAGCTAATCTGCTAGGAGGGCGAGATGAAGCTTTCTTT

j_gene: TRBJ1-1
abundance: .
v_gene: TRBV19
d_gene: .
CDR3aa: CASSIGRFVGTEAFF
CDR3nt: TGTGCCAGTAGTATAGGGAGGTTTGTGGGCACTGAAGCTTTCTTT

j_gene: TRBJ1-2
abundance: .
v_gene: TRBV28
d_gene: TRBD1
CDR3aa: CASSPNGQGGGYTF
CDR3nt: TGTGCCAGCAGCCCAAATGGACAGGGGGGTGGCTACACCTTC

j_gene: TRBJ1-3
abundance: .
v_gene: TRBV30
d_gene: .
CDR3aa: CAWSVGGSGNTIYF
CDR3nt: TGTGCCTGGAGTGTTGGGGGATCTGGAAACACCATATATTTT

j_gene: TRBJ2-7
abundance: .
v_gene: TRBV11-2
d_gene: .
CDR3aa: CASSLGRAYEQYF
CDR3nt: TGTGCCAGCAGCTTAGGACGGGCCTACGAGCAGTACTTC

j_gene: TRBJ1-5
abundance: .
v_gene: TRBV21-1
d_gene: .
CDR3aa: CASSKEAGCNQPQHF
CDR3nt: TGTGCCAGCAGCAAAGAGGCGGGTTGCAATCAGCCCCAGCATTTT

j_gene: TRBJ2-2
abundance: once
v_gene: TRBV9
d_gene: TRBD2
CDR3aa: CASSVGISGRTGELFF
CDR3nt: TGTGCCAGCAGCGTAGGGATTAGCGGGAGGACCGGGGAGCTGTTTTTT

j_gene: TRBJ1-2
abundance: .
v_gene: TRBV19
d_gene: .
CDR3aa: CASSIATGLGYTF
CDR3nt: TGTGCCAGTAGTATAGCTACCGGGTTAGGCTACACCTTC

j_gene: TRBJ2-7
abundance: .
v_gene: TRBV7-8
d_gene: TRBD1
CDR3aa: CASSSRGTGDFEQYF
CDR3nt: TGTGCCAGCAGCTCGCGAGGGACAGGGGACTTCGAGCAGTACTTC

j_gene: TRBJ2-1
abundance: once
v_gene: TRBV29-1
d_gene: .
CDR3aa: CSVVIGSYNEQFF
CDR3nt: TGCAGCGTTGTAATCGGTTCCTACAATGAGCAGTTCTTC

j_gene: TRBJ1-1
abundance: .
v_gene: TRBV19
d_gene: .
CDR3aa: CASSQHRLGQQNTEAFF
CDR3nt: TGTGCCAGTAGCCAACATAGGTTGGGGCAACAGAACACTGAAGCTTTCTTT

j_gene: TRBJ2-2
abundance: .
v_gene: TRBV6-5
d_gene: TRBD2
CDR3aa: CASSYPGGSGSRELFF
CDR3nt: TGTGCCAGCAGTTACCCCGGAGGTAGCGGGAGCCGGGAGCTGTTTTTT

j_gene: TRBJ1-5
abundance: .
v_gene: TRBV19
d_gene: .
CDR3aa: CASNIWGNDQPQHF
CDR3nt: TGTGCCAGTAACATATGGGGGAATGATCAGCCCCAGCATTTT

j_gene: TRBJ1-1
abundance: once
v_gene: TRBV6-5
d_gene: TRBD1
CDR3aa: CASSPGQGISAFF
CDR3nt: TGTGCCAGCAGCCCCGGACAGGGGATAAGTGCTTTCTTT

j_gene: TRBJ2-3
abundance: .
v_gene: TRBV6-5
d_gene: TRBD2
CDR3aa: CASRPSGRARDTQYF
CDR3nt: TGTGCCAGCAGACCCAGCGGGAGGGCCCGAGATACGCAGTATTTT

j_gene: TRBJ2-7
abundance: .
v_gene: TRBV5-4
d_gene: .
CDR3aa: CASRQDYFFDEQYF
CDR3nt: TGTGCCAGCAGGCAGGACTATTTCTTTGACGAGCAGTACTTC

j_gene: TRBJ1-1
abundance: .
v_gene: TRBV5-1
d_gene: .
CDR3aa: CASSLWQGSEAFF
CDR3nt: TGCGCCAGCAGCTTGTGGCAGGGCTCTGAAGCTTTCTTT

j_gene: TRBJ1-1
abundance: .
v_gene: TRBV7-2
d_gene: TRBD1
CDR3aa: CASSPRQGTTEAFF
CDR3nt: TGTGCCAGCAGCCCTCGACAGGGGACGACTGAAGCTTTCTTT

j_gene: TRBJ1-2
abundance: .
v_gene: TRBV6-5
d_gene: TRBD1
CDR3aa: CASSYSIGTGGDGYTF
CDR3nt: TGTGCCAGCAGTTACTCGATTGGGACAGGGGGCGATGGCTACACCTTC

j_gene: TRBJ2-7
abundance: once
v_gene: TRBV7-3
d_gene: .
CDR3aa: CASCEFRYEQYF
CDR3nt: TGTGCCAGCTGCGAGTTTAGATACGAGCAGTACTTC

j_gene: TRBJ1-1
abundance: .
v_gene: TRBV5-1
d_gene: .
CDR3aa: CASSLQGGNTEAFF
CDR3nt: TGCGCCAGCAGCTTACAGGGCGGGAACACTGAAGCTTTCTTT

j_gene: TRBJ1-2
abundance: .
v_gene: TRBV7-9
d_gene: TRBD1
CDR3aa: CASSRTGNYGYTF
CDR3nt: TGTGCCAGCAGCAGGACAGGGAACTATGGCTACACCTTC

j_gene: TRBJ2-7
abundance: .
v_gene: TRBV9
d_gene: TRBD2
CDR3aa: CASSVGTSGSYEQYF
CDR3nt: TGTGCCAGCAGCGTTGGGACTAGCGGGAGTTACGAGCAGTACTTC

j_gene: TRBJ2-1
abundance: .
v_gene: TRBV5-1
d_gene: .
CDR3aa: CASSLLQARNEQFF
CDR3nt: TGCGCCAGCAGCTTGCTCCAGGCTAGGAATGAGCAGTTCTTC

j_gene: TRBJ1-2
abundance: .
v_gene: TRBV10-3
d_gene: .
CDR3aa: CAISPDSRYGYTF
CDR3nt: TGTGCCATCAGTCCGGACAGTAGATATGGCTACACCTTC

j_gene: TRBJ2-2
abundance: .
v_gene: TRBV7-9
d_gene: TRBD2
CDR3aa: CASSPRLAGRKVTGELFF
CDR3nt: TGTGCCAGCAGCCCACGACTAGCGGGGAGAAAGGTCACCGGGGAGCTGTTTTTT

j_gene: TRBJ2-1
abundance: .
v_gene: TRBV6-5
d_gene: .
CDR3aa: CASSYSGRTNEQFF
CDR3nt: TGTGCCAGCAGTTACTCCGGACGAACCAATGAGCAGTTCTTC